This T cell receptor (beta chain) appears in the sequencing data of a study of blood T cell repertoires in COVID-19. As for the study in general: Some COVID-19 samples were acute and others convalescent; all came from the United States, Italy and Spain. Sources were T cells, B-cell-depleted T cells, or PBMCs; the material itself was cDNA or gDNA.

This CDR3 has 15 amino acids. In germline, CDR1 is KGHSH, CDR2 LQKENI. Trimming stripped 2 bases from V and 0 bases from J, with 8 bases between. Some clones are missing from TCRdb's copy, which holds only in-frame ones; the method was immunoSEQ multiplex PCR. There are about 300,000 clones in the sample; 89% occur only once, and roughly 1.9% lies in the top ten. The Seattle site enrolled patients during active infection and followed them longitudinally. The sequencing input was peripheral blood. The chain uses TRBV18 and TRBJ1-5; D unclear. This TCR was recovered from a young woman with COVID-19, enrolled during active disease. The CDR3 DNA is TGTGCCAGCTCACCAGGTACAGATAGCAATCAGCCCCAGCATTTT. Its protein is CASSPGTDSNQPQHF. Full variable domain (missing parts from reference TRBV18 and TRBJ1-5): NAGVMQNPRHLVRRRGQEARLRCSPMKGHSHVYWYRQLPEEGLKFMVYLQKENIIDESGMPKERFSAEFPKEGPSILRIQQVVRGDSAAYFCASSPGTDSNQPQHFGDGTRLSIL.